The 27 T cell receptor beta chains listed next were all sequenced from one sample in a study of graft-versus-host responses after intestinal transplantation. Libraries were prepared by immunoSEQ multiplex PCR; TCRdb keeps only in-frame clonotypes and omits some of them. The sample carries 70,000 to 100,000 clones, 85% to 90% recorded once. Antigens for these TCRs are unknown. The sequenced sample was unstimulated CD4+ T cells sorted from spleen or lymph node cells, obtained before intestinal transplant. These receptors originate from a human donor who received an intestinal transplant.

J is TRBJ1-1 and V is TRBV19, with 7 bases fitting TRBD1. This CDR3 spans 14 amino acids. Germline V CDR1 and CDR2: LNHDA, SQIVND (reference sequence). J gave up 3 bases and V 4 bases, and 5 bases lay outside the gene matches. DNA of the CDR3: TGTGCCAGTAGTAGGGTCAGGGGGGACACTGAAGCTTTCTTT. Its translation: CASSRVRGDTEAFF.

This clone was counted once. The chain uses TRBV7-6 and TRBJ2-3; the D gene is possibly TRBD1 (6 bases). The germline V gene has CDR1 SGHVS and CDR2 FNYEAQ. V was trimmed by 3 bases and J by 4 bases, leaving 14 bases between them. The CDR3 extends over 15 amino acids. The CDR3 nucleotides are TGTGCCAGCAGCTTGAATGTGGGGGCGGCAGATACGCAGTATTTT. Protein sequence: CASSLNVGAADTQYF. Full variable domain (missing parts from reference TRBV7-6 and TRBJ2-3): GAGVSQSPRYKVTKRGQDVALRCDPISGHVSLYWYRQALGQGPEFLTYFNYEAQQDKSGLPNDRFSAERPEGSISTLTIQRTEQRDSAMYRCASSLNVGAADTQYFGPGTRLTVL.

In nucleotides, the CDR3 is TGTGCCAGCAGCCCGACGAGTGGGGGTCTAGCGGGGGCTGATGAGCAGTTCTTC. Its translation: CASSPTSGGLAGADEQFF. The chain has TRBV4-2 and TRBJ2-1; 10 bases match TRBD2. CDR3 length equals 18 residues. The V gene end was trimmed by 4 bases and the J gene end by 8 bases; junction bases not matched to a gene: 17. Germline V gene data show CDR1 as LGHNA and CDR2 as YNFKEQ.

The rearrangement uses TRBV18 and TRBJ1-1, with 7 bases that match TRBD1. The germline gives CDR1 KGHSH, CDR2 LQKENI. CDR3 length: 15 residues. The ends lost 4 bases at V and 0 bases at J; junction bases unmatched: 5. Written as DNA, the CDR3 is TGTGCCAGCTCACTCCTCGACAGGGTGAACACTGAAGCTTTCTTT. It specifies CASSLLDRVNTEAFF.

The chain employs TRBV6-5 and TRBJ2-3; 9 positions match TRBD1. Germline CDR1 reads MNHEY; CDR2 reads SVGAGI. This CDR3 contains 15 residues. With 6 bases clipped from V and 0 bases from J, the junction kept 4 bases outside the gene matches. For the CDR3, the DNA is TGTGCCAGCAGCGGGACAGGGTCTAGCACAGATACGCAGTATTTT. Encoded protein: CASSGTGSSTDTQYF.

This chain connects TRBV2 to TRBJ1-4; no clear D. V was clipped by 7 bases and J by 0 bases, with 18 bases between them. The CDR3 totals 17 residues. Germline CDR1 reads SNHLY; CDR2 reads FYNNEI. The CDR3 bases are TGTGCCAGCAACGGAGGGCGGTCCATTACAACTAATGAAAAACTGTTTTTT. Translating it yields CASNGGRSITTNEKLFF.

The chain is built from TRBV27 and TRBJ2-7, with 7 positions matching TRBD1. The CDR3 totals 16 residues. V shed 0 bases, J shed 3 bases, and the junction held 8 bases outside the gene matches. The germline V gene encodes CDR1 MNHEY and CDR2 SMNVEV (reference sequence). The DNA of the CDR3 is TGTGCCAGCAGTTTATCAGGGACAGCGATCTACTACGAGCAGTACTTC. Its translation: CASSLSGTAIYYEQYF.

This clone was recorded only once. This chain uses TRBV2 with TRBJ1-2; tentative D call: TRBD1 (6 bases). Germline loops: CDR1 SNHLY, CDR2 FYNNEI. This CDR3 is 13 amino acids long. V gave up 5 bases and J gave up 4 bases, with 11 bases separating them. CDR3 residues: CASSTTGTYGYTF. For the CDR3, the DNA is TGTGCCAGCAGTACAACAGGGACCTATGGCTACACCTTC.

The V call is TRBV18, the J call TRBJ1-3, with D hard to call. The CDR3 spans 15 residues. Germline V lookup: CDR1 KGHSH, CDR2 LQKENI. V gave up 3 bases and J gave up 0 bases, with 9 bases separating them. The CDR3 sequence is CASSPAESSGNTIYF. In nucleotides, the CDR3 is TGTGCCAGCTCACCCGCAGAAAGCTCTGGAAACACCATATATTTT.

This clone was seen a handful of times. The chain couples TRBV7-9 to TRBJ2-5; the match to TRBD2 covers 7 bases. The J segment lost 2 bases and the V segment lost 1 base, leaving 4 bases of the junction unmatched. CDR3 size: 15 residues. Germline V gives CDR1 SEHNR, CDR2 FQNEAQ (reference sequence). DNA of the CDR3: TGTGCCAGCAGCTTAGGGGGGGACTATCAAGAGACCCAGTACTTC. This encodes CASSLGGDYQETQYF.

This clone was observed a few times. The V and J genes are TRBV19 and TRBJ1-5; weak D call: TRBD1 (6 bases). Trimming stripped 6 bases from V and 6 bases from J, with 15 bases between. This CDR3 is 14 amino acids long. The germline V gene encodes CDR1 LNHDA and CDR2 SQIVND (reference sequence). The CDR3 DNA sequence: TGTGCCAGTAGGCCTATTCCAGGGGTTCAGCCCCAGCATTTT. It codes for CASRPIPGVQPQHF.

The chain employs TRBV28 and TRBJ1-1; D is possibly TRBD1 (5 bases). This CDR3 contains 16 residues. Germline CDR1 reads MDHEN; CDR2 reads SYDVKM. Between the trimmed V and J ends, which lost 7 bases and 7 bases, there was a span of 25 bases. CDR3 protein: CASTAPSVIGGSEAFF. CDR3 nucleotide sequence: TGTGCCAGCACTGCCCCCTCCGTCATCGGGGGGAGTGAAGCTTTCTTT.

V gene TRBV30 combines with J gene TRBJ2-3; TRBD1 agrees at 9 bases. This CDR3 region has 13 residues. Germline values: CDR1 GTSNPN, CDR2 SVGIG (reference sequence). The CDR3 coding sequence is TGTGCTTGGGGACAGGGACTTGCCGATACGCAGTATTTT. Residues: CAWGQGLADTQYF.

The genes are TRBV6-5 and TRBJ2-7, with 8 positions matching TRBD2. Germline trimming cut 5 bases from V and 4 bases from J; bases unmatched to any gene: 7. The CDR3 loop spans 14 amino acids. Germline lookup yields CDR1 MNHEY and CDR2 SVGAGI. DNA of the CDR3: TGTGCCAGCAGTCCACGGGGGGGCTCGTACGAGCAGTACTTC. Translated: CASSPRGGSYEQYF.

This chain connects TRBV5-1 to TRBJ2-7, with TRBD1 identical over 9 bases. The CDR3 has 16 amino acids. The V gene's germline CDR1 is SGHRS and CDR2 YFSETQ. V dropped 2 bases and J dropped 6; count of bases not matched to a gene: 12. CDR3 amino acids: CASSLPGQGIPGEQYF. The DNA for the CDR3 is TGCGCCAGCAGCTTACCGGGACAGGGAATTCCAGGCGAGCAGTACTTC.

As DNA, the CDR3 is TGTGCCAGCAGTTTAGGCCTAGCGGGGGGGGAAACCTTCACAGATACGCAGTATTTT. Amino acid sequence: CASSLGLAGGETFTDTQYF. This chain joins TRBV27 and TRBJ2-3; 12 nucleotides align to TRBD2. This CDR3 comprises 19 residues. J gave up 2 bases and V 2 bases, and 11 bases lay outside the gene matches. Germline V lookup: CDR1 MNHEY, CDR2 SMNVEV (reference sequence).

This clone occurred once. The V and J genes are TRBV28 and TRBJ2-7; D might be TRBD1 (6 bases). V dropped 10 bases and J dropped 0 bases, with 13 bases sitting between them. CDR1 and CDR2 from the germline V gene are MDHEN and SYDVKM. The CDR3 has 13 amino acids. In DNA, the CDR3 is TGTGCCATTCAGGGGCTCCTCTCCTACGAGCAGTACTTC. Translating gives CAIQGLLSYEQYF.

In DNA form, the CDR3 reads TGTGCCAGCAGCTCCCCGGCCCTGGGGCCACCCCTCCACTTT. It yields the protein CASSSPALGPPLHF. V is TRBV7-8 and J is TRBJ1-6; D possibly corresponds to TRBD1 (5 bases). The V gene's germline CDR1 is SGHVS and CDR2 FQNEAQ. The CDR3 is made up of 14 amino acids. Trimming pared 4 bases from V and 11 bases from J, leaving 15 bases between.

The CDR3 DNA is TGTGCCAGCAGCTTAACTGGGACAAAAAACGCCTACGAGCAGTACTTC. Its protein product is CASSLTGTKNAYEQYF. This sequence joins TRBV7-2 and TRBJ2-7; tentatively, D is TRBD1 (6 bases). Germline V lookup: CDR1 SGHTA, CDR2 FQGNSA. The CDR3 has 16 amino acids. Trimming cost V 2 bases and J 2 bases, with 16 bases left between them.

This chain links TRBV9 with TRBJ2-2, with 8 positions matching TRBD2. J lost 0 bases, V lost 2 bases, and 3 bases had no gene match. Looked up from germline, CDR1 is SGDLS and CDR2 is YYNGEE. The CDR3 runs to 16 residues. The CDR3 sequence: CASSVSGATNTGELFF. The CDR3 DNA follows: TGTGCCAGCAGCGTTAGCGGGGCCACGAACACCGGGGAGCTGTTTTTT.

The chain is built from TRBV28 and TRBJ1-1; tentatively, D is TRBD1 (5 bases). Per germline, CDR1 MDHEN and CDR2 SYDVKM. This CDR3 region has 14 residues. The ends were cut back, 2 bases at V and 14 bases at J, with 21 bases in the middle. The chain's CDR3 is CASSLRGSVFFRFF. The CDR3 DNA reads TGTGCCAGCAGTTTAAGGGGCTCGGTTTTCTTTAGATTCTTT.

This clone was counted a few times. The gene calls are TRBV6-6 and TRBJ1-3; 7 bases fit TRBD1. In germline, CDR1 is MNHNY, CDR2 SVGAGI (reference sequence). The CDR3 is 15 residues long. V shed 7 bases, J shed 2 bases, and the junction held 8 bases outside the gene matches. The CDR3 region has the DNA TGTGCCAGCAACCCTAACAGGGGTCCTGGAAACACCATATATTTT. This gives the protein CASNPNRGPGNTIYF.

V usage is TRBV19 and J usage is TRBJ1-4; 7 nucleotides match TRBD1. Germline V lookup: CDR1 LNHDA, CDR2 SQIVND (reference sequence). The V segment lost 9 bases and the J segment 0 bases; nucleotides outside the gene matches: 13. The CDR3 is made up of 17 amino acids. For the CDR3, the DNA is TGTGCCAGGAGATTGGTGACAGGGAATGCAACTAATGAAAAACTGTTTTTT. It encodes CARRLVTGNATNEKLFF.

V and J are TRBV4-1 and TRBJ2-1; D is possibly TRBD1 (5 bases). CDR1 and CDR2 from the germline V gene are MGHRA and YSYEKL. The V gene lost 5 bases and the J gene lost 2 bases, with 7 bases spanning the gap. The CDR3 is 13 residues long. This CDR3 is CASSLQAYNEQFF. The CDR3 DNA reads TGCGCCAGCAGCTTACAGGCCTACAATGAGCAGTTCTTC.

The genes are TRBV5-1 and TRBJ2-7; 7 bases agree with TRBD1. This CDR3 is built from 14 residues. J lost 6 bases, V lost 4 bases, and 10 bases had no gene match. Germline V gives CDR1 SGHRS, CDR2 YFSETQ. CDR3 in DNA: TGCGCCAGCAGCCCCAGTTCGACAGGGATCGAGCAGTACTTC. Translated, it gives CASSPSSTGIEQYF.

V and J are TRBV4-1 and TRBJ1-2; TRBD1 aligns across 9 bases. The germline CDR1 and CDR2 sequences are MGHRA and YSYEKL. J lost 3 bases, V lost 5 bases, and 10 bases had no gene match. The CDR3 runs 16 residues. Written as DNA, the CDR3 is TGCGCCAGCAGCGAATCCGGGACAGGGACCGACTATGGCTACACCTTC. Its translation: CASSESGTGTDYGYTF.

The rearrangement joins TRBV5-5 to TRBJ1-4; 9 bases map to TRBD1. Germline V gene lookup returns CDR1 SGHKS and CDR2 YYEKEE (reference sequence). CDR3 length: 15 residues. V lost 4 bases to trimming and J lost 11 bases; unmatched junction nucleotides: 12. CDR3 DNA sequence: TGTGCCAGCAGCGACCGGGACAGGGAATTATCGAAACTGTTTTTT. Its protein product is CASSDRDRELSKLFF.